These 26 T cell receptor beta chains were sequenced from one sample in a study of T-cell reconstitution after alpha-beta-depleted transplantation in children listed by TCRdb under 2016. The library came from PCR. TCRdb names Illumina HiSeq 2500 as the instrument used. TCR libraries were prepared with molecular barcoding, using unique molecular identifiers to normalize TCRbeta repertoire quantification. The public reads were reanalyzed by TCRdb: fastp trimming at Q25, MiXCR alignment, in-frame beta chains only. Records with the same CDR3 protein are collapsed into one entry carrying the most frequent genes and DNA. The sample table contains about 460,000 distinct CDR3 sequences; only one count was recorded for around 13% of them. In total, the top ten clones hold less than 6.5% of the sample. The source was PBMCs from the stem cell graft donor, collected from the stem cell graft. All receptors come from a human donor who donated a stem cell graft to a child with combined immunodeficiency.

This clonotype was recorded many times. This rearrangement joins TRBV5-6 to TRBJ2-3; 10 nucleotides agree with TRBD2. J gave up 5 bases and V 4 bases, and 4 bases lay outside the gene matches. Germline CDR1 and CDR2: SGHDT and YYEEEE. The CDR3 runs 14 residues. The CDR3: CASSTRLAGDTQYF. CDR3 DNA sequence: TGTGCCAGCAGCACCCGACTAGCGGGAGATACGCAGTATTTT.

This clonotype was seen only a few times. CDR3 nucleotides: TGTGCCAGCAGTGAACCGAGCGGGAGCACAGATACGCAGTATTTT. It encodes CASSEPSGSTDTQYF. V gene TRBV6-1 combines with J gene TRBJ2-3, with D maybe TRBD2 (6 bases). V lost 2 bases and J lost 0, with 9 bases in between. Germline loops: CDR1 MNHNS, CDR2 SASEGT. The CDR3 sequence is 15 residues long.

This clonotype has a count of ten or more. The CDR3 DNA follows: TGCAGTGCTAGAGATTTCCAGCACACAGATACGCAGTATTTT. Amino acids: CSARDFQHTDTQYF. The chain combines TRBV20-1 with TRBJ2-3; D remains ambiguous. Germline loops: CDR1 DFQATT, CDR2 SNEGSKA (reference sequence). The CDR3 spans 14 residues. Trimming cost V 0 bases and J 2 bases, with 9 bases left between them.

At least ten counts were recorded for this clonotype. The DNA of the CDR3 is TGCGCCAGCAGCCAAGGTATTGCGGCGGGAGGTGGATACGAGCAGTACTTC. Protein sequence: CASSQGIAAGGGYEQYF. The chain has TRBV4-3 and TRBJ2-7, with TRBD2 matching 8 bases. CDR3 length equals 17 residues. Losses at the gene ends were 1 base for V and 4 bases for J; bases not matched to a gene: 12. The germline gives CDR1 LGHNA, CDR2 YSLEER.

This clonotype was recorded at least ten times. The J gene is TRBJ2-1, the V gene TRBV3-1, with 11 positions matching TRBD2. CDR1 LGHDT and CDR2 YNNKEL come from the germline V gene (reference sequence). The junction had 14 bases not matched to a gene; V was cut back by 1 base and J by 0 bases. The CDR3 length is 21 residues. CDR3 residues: CASSQAALGSGRGTSYNEQFF. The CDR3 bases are TGTGCCAGCAGCCAAGCGGCCCTGGGTAGCGGGAGGGGGACCTCCTACAATGAGCAGTTCTTC.

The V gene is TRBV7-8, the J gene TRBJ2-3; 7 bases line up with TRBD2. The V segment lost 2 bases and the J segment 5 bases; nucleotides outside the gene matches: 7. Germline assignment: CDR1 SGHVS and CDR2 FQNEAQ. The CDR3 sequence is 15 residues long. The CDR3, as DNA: TGTGCCAGCAGCTTAAAGCGGGGATTCGGAGATACGCAGTATTTT. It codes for CASSLKRGFGDTQYF.

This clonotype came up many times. In DNA form, the CDR3 reads TGCGCCAGCAGCCAAGATCCGTCAGTGGGGGGGGAGCAGTATTTT. Translation: CASSQDPSVGGEQYF. V is TRBV4-3 and J is TRBJ2-3, with 7 positions matching TRBD2. This CDR3 contains 15 residues. The junction had 11 bases not matched to a gene; V was cut back by 0 bases and J by 11 bases. Germline V lookup: CDR1 LGHNA, CDR2 YSLEER.

CDR3 coding DNA: TGCAGCGCCCGACAGGGTTCCACCTACGAGCAGTACTTC. This gives the protein CSARQGSTYEQYF. The chain couples TRBV29-1 to TRBJ2-7; the match to TRBD1 covers 7 bases. The junction had 8 bases not matched to a gene; V was cut back by 7 bases and J by 2 bases. This CDR3 spans 13 amino acids. Germline CDR1 is SQVTM and CDR2 is ANQGSEA.

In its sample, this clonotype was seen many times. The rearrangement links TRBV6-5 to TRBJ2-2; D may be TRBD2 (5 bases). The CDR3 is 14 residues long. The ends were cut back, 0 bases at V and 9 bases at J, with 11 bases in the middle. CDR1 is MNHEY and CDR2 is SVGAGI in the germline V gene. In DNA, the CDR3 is TGTGCCAGCAGTTACTCGGTCGGGGTCCGGGAGCTGTTTTTT. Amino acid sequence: CASSYSVGVRELFF.

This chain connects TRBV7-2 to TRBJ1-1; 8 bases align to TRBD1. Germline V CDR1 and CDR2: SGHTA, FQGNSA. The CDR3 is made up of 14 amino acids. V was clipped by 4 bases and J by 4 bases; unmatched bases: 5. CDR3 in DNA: TGTGCCAGCAGCTGGAGGACAGGGCTCACTGAAGCTTTCTTT. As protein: CASSWRTGLTEAFF.

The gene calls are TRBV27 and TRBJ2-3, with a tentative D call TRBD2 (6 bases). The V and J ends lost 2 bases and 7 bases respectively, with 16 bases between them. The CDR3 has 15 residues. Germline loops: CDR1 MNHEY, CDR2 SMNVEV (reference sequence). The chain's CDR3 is CASSLRRDGSNTQYF. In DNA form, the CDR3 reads TGTGCCAGCAGTTTAAGGCGGGACGGGAGCAATACGCAGTATTTT.

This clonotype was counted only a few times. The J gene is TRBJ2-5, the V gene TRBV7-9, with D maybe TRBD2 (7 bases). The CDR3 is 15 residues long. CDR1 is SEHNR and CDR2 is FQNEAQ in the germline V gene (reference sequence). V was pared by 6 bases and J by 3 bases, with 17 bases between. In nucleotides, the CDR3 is TGTGCCAGCAGATACGGCGGGGGCAGGGAAGAGACCCAGTACTTC. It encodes CASRYGGGREETQYF. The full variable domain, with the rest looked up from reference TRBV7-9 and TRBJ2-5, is DTGVSQNPRHKITKRGQNVTFRCDPISEHNRLYWYRQTLGQGPEFLTYFQNEAQLEKSRLLSDRFSAERPKGSFSTLEIQRTEQGDSAMYLCASRYGGGREETQYFGPGTRLLVL.

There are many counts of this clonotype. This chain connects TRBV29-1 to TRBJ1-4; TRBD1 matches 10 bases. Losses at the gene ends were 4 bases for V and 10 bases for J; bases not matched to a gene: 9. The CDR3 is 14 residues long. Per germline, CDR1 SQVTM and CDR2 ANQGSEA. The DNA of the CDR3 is TGCAGCGTTGGACAGGGGGCGAGGGCCGGAAAACTGTTTTTT. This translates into CSVGQGARAGKLFF.

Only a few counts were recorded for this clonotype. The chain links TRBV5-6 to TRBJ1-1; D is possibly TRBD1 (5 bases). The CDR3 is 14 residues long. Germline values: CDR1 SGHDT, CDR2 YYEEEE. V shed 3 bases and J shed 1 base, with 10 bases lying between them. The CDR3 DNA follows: TGTGCCAGCAGCTCAGTTACAGGGAACACTGAAGCTTTCTTT. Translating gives CASSSVTGNTEAFF.

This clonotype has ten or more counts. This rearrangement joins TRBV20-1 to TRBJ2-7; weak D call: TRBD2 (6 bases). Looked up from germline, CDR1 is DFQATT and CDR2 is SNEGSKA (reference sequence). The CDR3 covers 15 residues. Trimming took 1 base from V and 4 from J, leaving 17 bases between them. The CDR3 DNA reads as TGCAGTGCTAGAGGGGACTCCCAAGTGGAATACGAGCAGTACTTC. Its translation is CSARGDSQVEYEQYF.

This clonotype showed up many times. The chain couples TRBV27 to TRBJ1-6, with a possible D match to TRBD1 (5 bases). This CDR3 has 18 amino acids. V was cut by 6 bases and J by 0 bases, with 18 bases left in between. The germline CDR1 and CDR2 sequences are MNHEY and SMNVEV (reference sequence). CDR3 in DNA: TGTGCCAGCAGCCCCACGTGGCAGGGTAGCTCCTATAATTCACCCCTCCACTTT. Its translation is CASSPTWQGSSYNSPLHF.

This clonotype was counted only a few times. The DNA for the CDR3 is TGTGCCATCAGTGAGTCAGCGGGAGCGGCCACAGATACGCAGTATTTT. Translated: CAISESAGAATDTQYF. The rearrangement links TRBV10-3 to TRBJ2-3; 8 bases are a match to TRBD2. Germline CDR1 reads ENHRY; CDR2 reads SYGVKD. V was clipped by 0 bases and J by 2 bases; unmatched bases: 4. The CDR3 has 16 amino acids.

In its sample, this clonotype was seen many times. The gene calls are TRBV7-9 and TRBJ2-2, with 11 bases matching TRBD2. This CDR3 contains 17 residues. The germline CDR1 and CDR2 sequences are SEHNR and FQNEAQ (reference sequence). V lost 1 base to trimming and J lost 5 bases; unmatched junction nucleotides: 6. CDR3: CASSLGPSGRRTGELFF. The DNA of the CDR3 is TGTGCCAGCAGCTTAGGACCTAGCGGGAGGAGAACCGGGGAGCTGTTTTTT.

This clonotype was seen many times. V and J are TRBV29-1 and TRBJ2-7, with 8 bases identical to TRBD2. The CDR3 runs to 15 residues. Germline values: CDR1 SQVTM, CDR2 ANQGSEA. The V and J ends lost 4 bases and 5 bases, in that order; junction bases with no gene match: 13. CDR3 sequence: CSVVPPGLVPHEQYF. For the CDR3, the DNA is TGCAGCGTTGTGCCCCCGGGACTAGTTCCCCACGAGCAGTACTTC.

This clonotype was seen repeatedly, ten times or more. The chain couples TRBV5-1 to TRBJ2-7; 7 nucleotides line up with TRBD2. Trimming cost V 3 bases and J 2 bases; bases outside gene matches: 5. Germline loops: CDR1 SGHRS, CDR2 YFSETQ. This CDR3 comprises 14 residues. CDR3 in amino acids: CASSSGLSTYEQYF. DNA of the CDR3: TGCGCCAGCAGCTCGGGACTATCCACCTACGAGCAGTACTTC.

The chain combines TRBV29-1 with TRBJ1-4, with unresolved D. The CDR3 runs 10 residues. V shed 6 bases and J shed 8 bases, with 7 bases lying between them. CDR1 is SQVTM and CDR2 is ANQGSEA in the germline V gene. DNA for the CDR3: TGCAGCGTCCTACAGGAAAAACTGTTTTTT. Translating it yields CSVLQEKLFF.

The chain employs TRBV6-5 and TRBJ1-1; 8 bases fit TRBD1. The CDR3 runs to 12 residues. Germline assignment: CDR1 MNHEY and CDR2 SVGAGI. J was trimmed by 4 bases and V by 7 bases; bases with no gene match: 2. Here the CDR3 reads CASKTGGTEAFF. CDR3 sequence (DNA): TGTGCCAGCAAAACAGGGGGCACTGAAGCTTTCTTT.

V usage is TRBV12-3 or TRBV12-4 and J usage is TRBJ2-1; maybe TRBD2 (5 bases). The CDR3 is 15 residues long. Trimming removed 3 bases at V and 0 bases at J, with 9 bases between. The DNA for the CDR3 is TGTGCCAGCAGTTTCGAAGCGGCCTCCTACAATGAGCAGTTCTTC. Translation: CASSFEAASYNEQFF.

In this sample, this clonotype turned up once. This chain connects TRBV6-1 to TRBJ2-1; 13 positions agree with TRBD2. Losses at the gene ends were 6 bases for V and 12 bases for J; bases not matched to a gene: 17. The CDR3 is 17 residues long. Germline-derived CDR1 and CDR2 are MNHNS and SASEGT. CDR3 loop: CASRDHPGLAGVLVQFF. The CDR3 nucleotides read TGTGCCAGCAGAGATCATCCTGGACTAGCGGGAGTGTTGGTGCAGTTCTTC.

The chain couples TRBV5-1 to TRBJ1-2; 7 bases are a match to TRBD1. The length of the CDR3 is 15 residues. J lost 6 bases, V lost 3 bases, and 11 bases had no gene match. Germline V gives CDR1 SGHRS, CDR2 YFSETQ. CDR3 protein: CASSSVEGARNGYTF. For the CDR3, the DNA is TGCGCCAGCAGCTCGGTGGAGGGGGCACGGAATGGCTACACCTTC.

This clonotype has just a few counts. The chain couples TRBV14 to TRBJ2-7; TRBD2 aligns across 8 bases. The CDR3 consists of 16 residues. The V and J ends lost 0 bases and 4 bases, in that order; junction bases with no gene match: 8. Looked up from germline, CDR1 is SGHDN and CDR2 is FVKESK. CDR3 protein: CASSQDPSGGEYEQYF. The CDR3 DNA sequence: TGTGCCAGCAGCCAAGATCCAAGCGGGGGTGAATACGAGCAGTACTTC.